This TCR beta chain was obtained from a study of shared clonotypes between healthy human individuals. As for the study in general: Per-donor plates numbered three CD4 naive, three CD4 memory, two CD8 naive and one CD8 memory.

Turning to this clone: Its antigen is unknown.

Study-wide findings and caveats: Sampling was confined to blood; repertoires within tissues likely differ.

Clones were read by immunoSEQ multiplex PCR, and TCRdb kept only the in-frame ones, dropping some. The table has around 240,000 clones, about 65% seen once. The source material was memory CD4+ T cells sorted from blood. The sample's subset: CD45RA-negative fraction. The TCR was taken from a man aged 30-40 years in good health.

In DNA form, the CDR3 reads TGCAGCTCTAAGGGGCTCCAAGAGACCCAGTACTTC. Amino acids: CSSKGLQETQYF. The chain carries TRBV29-1 and TRBJ2-5; D might be TRBD1 (5 bases). This CDR3 spans 12 amino acids. Germline lookup yields CDR1 SQVTM and CDR2 ANQGSEA. The V end was cut by 8 bases, the J end by 1 base, with 11 bases between.